The sample holds one count of the clone carrying this TCR beta chain. The antigen is unknown. This entry belongs to a study of graft-versus-host responses after intestinal transplantation. The wider study: Anti-thymocyte globulin was used for induction in all recipients, who then took tacrolimus and steroids for roughly three years. Study results and limitations: Ileal or blood samples showed some GvH clones first, and such clones were also found in recipient marrow.

Method: immunoSEQ multiplex PCR; TCRdb's copy keeps in-frame clones and lacks some. The table lists roughly 70,000 clones, around 82% of them singletons. V was cut by 2 bases and J by 7 bases, with 9 bases left in between. Per germline, CDR1 KGHSH and CDR2 LQKENI. There are 14 residues in the CDR3. The sequences come from unstimulated CD4+ T cells sorted from spleen or lymph node cells, collected before transplant. The clonotype was recovered from a human donor who was the organ donor for an intestinal transplant. The chain links TRBV18 to TRBJ1-6, with a weak D call TRBD1 (5 bases). The CDR3 nucleotides read TGTGCCAGCTCACCAGGAACAGGAAATTCACCCCTCCACTTT. This gives the protein CASSPGTGNSPLHF.